This T cell receptor (beta chain) was observed in a study of blood T cell repertoires in COVID-19. In the study overall: Both acute and convalescent COVID-19 samples were obtained from the United States, Italy and Spain. Sample material is recorded as cDNA or gDNA derived from T cells, B-cell-depleted T cells, or PBMCs.

The CDR3 extends over 15 amino acids. Germline loops: CDR1 SGHRS, CDR2 YFSETQ. Trimming removed 3 bases from V and 0 bases from J, with 10 bases in between. Produced via immunoSEQ multiplex PCR; TCRdb's table is partial and in-frame only. The repertoire holds about 230,000 clones, with just under 90% as singletons. Participants were aged about 18 to 89 years from around 26 US areas. Clinical histories supplied by participants themselves formed the basis of cohort assignment. V is TRBV5-1 and J is TRBJ1-5; maybe TRBD1 (6 bases). The receptor was derived from a woman aged 25 to 39 with acute COVID-19. Sequenced sample: PBMCs or T cells enriched from blood (not recorded which). The CDR3 nucleotides are TGCGCCAGCAGCTATCAGGGACATAGCAATCAGCCCCAGCATTTT. The encoded protein is CASSYQGHSNQPQHF.